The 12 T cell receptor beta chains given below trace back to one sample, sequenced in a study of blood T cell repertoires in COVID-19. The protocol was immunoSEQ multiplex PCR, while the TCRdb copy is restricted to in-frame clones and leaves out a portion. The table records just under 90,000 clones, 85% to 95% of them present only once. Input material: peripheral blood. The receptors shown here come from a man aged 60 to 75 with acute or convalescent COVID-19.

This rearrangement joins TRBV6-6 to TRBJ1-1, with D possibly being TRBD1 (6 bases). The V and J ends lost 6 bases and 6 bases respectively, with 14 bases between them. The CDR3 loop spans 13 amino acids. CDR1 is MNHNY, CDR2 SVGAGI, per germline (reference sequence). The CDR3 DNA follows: TGTGCCAGCAGCCTGGACAGTAGGGCTGAAGCTTTCTTT. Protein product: CASSLDSRAEAFF.

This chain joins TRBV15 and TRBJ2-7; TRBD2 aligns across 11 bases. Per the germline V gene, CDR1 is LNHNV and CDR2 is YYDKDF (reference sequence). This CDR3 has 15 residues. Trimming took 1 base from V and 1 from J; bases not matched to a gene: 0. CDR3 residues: CATSRGLAGSYEQYF. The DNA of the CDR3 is TGTGCCACCAGCAGAGGACTAGCGGGATCCTACGAGCAGTACTTC.

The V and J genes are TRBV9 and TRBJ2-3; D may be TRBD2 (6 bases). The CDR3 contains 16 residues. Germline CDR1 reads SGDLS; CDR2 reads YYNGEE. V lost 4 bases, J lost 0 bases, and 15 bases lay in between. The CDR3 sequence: CASSTIADSSTDTQYF. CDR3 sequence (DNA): TGTGCCAGCAGCACCATAGCGGATTCTAGCACAGATACGCAGTATTTT.

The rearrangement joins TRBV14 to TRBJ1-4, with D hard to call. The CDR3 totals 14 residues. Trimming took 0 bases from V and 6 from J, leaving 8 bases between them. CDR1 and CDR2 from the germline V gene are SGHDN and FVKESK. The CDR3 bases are TGTGCCAGCAGCCAAGATAGCCTCGATGAAAAACTGTTTTTT. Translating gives CASSQDSLDEKLFF.

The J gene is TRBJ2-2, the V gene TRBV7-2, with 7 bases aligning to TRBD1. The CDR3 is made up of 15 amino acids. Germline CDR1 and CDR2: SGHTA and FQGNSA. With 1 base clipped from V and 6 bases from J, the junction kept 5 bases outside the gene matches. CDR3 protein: CASSLETGSAGELFF. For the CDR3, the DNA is TGTGCCAGCAGCTTAGAGACAGGGAGCGCCGGGGAGCTGTTTTTT.

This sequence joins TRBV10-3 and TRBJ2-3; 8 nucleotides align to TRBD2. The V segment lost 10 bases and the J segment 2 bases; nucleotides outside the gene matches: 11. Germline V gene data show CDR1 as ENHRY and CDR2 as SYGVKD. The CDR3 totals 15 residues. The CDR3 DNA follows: TGTGCCACTAAGGAAACTAGCGGAGCCACAGATACGCAGTATTTT. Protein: CATKETSGATDTQYF.

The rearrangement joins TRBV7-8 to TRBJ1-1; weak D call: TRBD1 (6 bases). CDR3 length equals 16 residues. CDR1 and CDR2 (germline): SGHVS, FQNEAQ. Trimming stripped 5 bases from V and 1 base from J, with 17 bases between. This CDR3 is CASSPQKTGRNTEAFF. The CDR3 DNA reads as TGTGCCAGCAGCCCCCAGAAGACAGGCAGGAACACTGAAGCTTTCTTT. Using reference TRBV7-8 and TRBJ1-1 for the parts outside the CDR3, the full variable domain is GAGVSQSPRYKVAKRGQDVALRCDPISGHVSLFWYQQALGQGPEFLTYFQNEAQLDKSGLPSDRFFAERPEGSVSTLKIQRTQQEDSAVYLCASSPQKTGRNTEAFFGQGTRLTVV.

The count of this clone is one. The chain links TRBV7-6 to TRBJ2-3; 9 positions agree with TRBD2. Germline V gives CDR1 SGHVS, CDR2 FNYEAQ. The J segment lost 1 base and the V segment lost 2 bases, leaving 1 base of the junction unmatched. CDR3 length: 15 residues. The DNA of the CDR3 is TGTGCCAGCAGCTTACGGACTAGCGGCACAGATACGCAGTATTTT. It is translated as CASSLRTSGTDTQYF.

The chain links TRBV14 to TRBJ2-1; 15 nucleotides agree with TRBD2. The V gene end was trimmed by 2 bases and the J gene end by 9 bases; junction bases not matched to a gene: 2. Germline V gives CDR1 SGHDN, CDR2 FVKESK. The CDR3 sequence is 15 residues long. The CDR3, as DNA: TGTGCCAGCAGCCAATTGGGACTAGCGGGAGGTGAGCAGTTCTTC. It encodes CASSQLGLAGGEQFF.

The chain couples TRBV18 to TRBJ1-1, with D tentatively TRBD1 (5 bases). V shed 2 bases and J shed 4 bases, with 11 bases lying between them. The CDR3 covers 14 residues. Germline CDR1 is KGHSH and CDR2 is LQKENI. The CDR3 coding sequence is TGTGCCAGCTCACCAGACAGCGGGCCCACTGAAGCTTTCTTT. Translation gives CASSPDSGPTEAFF.

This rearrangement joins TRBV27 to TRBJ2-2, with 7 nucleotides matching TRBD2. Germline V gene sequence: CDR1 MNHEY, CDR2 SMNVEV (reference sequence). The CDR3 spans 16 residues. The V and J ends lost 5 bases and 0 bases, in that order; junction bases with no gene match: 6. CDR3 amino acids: CASSPLGTTNTGELFF. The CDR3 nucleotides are TGTGCCAGCAGTCCCTTGGGGACTACGAACACCGGGGAGCTGTTTTTT.

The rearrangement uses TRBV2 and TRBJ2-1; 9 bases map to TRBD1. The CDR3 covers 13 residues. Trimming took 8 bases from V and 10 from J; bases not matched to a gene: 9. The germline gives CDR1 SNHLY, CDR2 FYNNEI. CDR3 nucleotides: TGTGCCAGCCACCGGGACAGGGTGAACGAGCAGTTCTTC. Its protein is CASHRDRVNEQFF.